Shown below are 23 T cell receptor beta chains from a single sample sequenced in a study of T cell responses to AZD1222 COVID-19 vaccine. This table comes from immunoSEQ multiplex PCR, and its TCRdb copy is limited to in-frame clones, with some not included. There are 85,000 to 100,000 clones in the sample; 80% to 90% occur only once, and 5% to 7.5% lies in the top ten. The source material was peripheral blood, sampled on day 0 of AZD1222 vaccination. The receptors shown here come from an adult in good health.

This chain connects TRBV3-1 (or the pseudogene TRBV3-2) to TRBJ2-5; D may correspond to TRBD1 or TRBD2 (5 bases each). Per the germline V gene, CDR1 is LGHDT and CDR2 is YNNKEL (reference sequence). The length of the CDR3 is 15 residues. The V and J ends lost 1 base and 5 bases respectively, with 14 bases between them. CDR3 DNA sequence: TGTGCCAGCAGCCAAGGCAGAGGGGTTCAGGAGACCCAGTACTTC. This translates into CASSQGRGVQETQYF.

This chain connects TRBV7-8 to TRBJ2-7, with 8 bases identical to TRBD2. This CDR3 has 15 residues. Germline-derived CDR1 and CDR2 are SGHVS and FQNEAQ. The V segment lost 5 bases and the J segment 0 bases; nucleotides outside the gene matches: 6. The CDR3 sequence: CASSGRGGSSYEQYF. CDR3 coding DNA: TGTGCCAGCAGCGGACGGGGGGGTAGCTCCTACGAGCAGTACTTC. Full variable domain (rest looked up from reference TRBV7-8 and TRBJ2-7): GAGVSQSPRYKVAKRGQDVALRCDPISGHVSLFWYQQALGQGPEFLTYFQNEAQLDKSGLPSDRFFAERPEGSVSTLKIQRTQQEDSAVYLCASSGRGGSSYEQYFGPGTRLTVT.

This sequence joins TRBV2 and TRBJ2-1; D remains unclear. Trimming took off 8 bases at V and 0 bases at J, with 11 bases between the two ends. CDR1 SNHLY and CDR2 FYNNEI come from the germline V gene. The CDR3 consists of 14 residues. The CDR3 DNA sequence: TGTGCCAGCCCCCCGGAGAGCTCCTACAATGAGCAGTTCTTC. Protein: CASPPESSYNEQFF. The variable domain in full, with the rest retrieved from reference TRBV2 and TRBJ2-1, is EPEVTQTPSHQVTQMGQEVILRCVPISNHLYFYWYRQILGQKVEFLVSFYNNEISEKSEIFDDQFSVERPDGSNFTLKIRSTKLEDSAMYFCASPPESSYNEQFFGPGTRLTVL.

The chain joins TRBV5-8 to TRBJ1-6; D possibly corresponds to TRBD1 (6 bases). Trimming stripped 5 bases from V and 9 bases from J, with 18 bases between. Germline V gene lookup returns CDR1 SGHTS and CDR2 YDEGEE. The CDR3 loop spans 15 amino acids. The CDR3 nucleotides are TGTGCCAGCAGTCAGGGGACCCGGGGAGGTTCACCCCTCCACTTT. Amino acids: CASSQGTRGGSPLHF.

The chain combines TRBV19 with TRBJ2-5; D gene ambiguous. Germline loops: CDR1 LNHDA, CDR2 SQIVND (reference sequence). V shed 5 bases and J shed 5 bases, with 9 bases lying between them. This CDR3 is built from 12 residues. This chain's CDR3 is CASSDPKETQYF. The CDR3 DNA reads TGTGCCAGTAGTGACCCGAAGGAGACCCAGTACTTC.

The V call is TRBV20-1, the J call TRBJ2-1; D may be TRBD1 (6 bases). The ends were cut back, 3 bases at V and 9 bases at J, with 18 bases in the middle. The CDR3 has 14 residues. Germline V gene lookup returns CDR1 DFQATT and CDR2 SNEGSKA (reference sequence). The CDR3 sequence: CSASRASRGSEQFF. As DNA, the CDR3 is TGCAGTGCTAGTCGTGCATCCAGGGGCAGTGAGCAGTTCTTC.

The CDR3 nucleotides are TGTGCCAGTAGTACTTCAGGGGACGAGCAGTACTTC. Translation gives CASSTSGDEQYF. The chain uses TRBV19 and TRBJ2-7; TRBD1 is a possible D gene (6 bases). Deletions cut 4 bases from V and 5 bases from J, with 9 bases between. The CDR3 runs 12 residues. Germline V gene lookup returns CDR1 LNHDA and CDR2 SQIVND (reference sequence).

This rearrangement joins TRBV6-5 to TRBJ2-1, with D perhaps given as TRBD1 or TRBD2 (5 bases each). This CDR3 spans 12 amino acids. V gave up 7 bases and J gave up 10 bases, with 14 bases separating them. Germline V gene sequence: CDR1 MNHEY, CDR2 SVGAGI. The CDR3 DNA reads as TGTGCCAGCACCTTGGGGACGGGAGAGCAGTTCTTC. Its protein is CASTLGTGEQFF.

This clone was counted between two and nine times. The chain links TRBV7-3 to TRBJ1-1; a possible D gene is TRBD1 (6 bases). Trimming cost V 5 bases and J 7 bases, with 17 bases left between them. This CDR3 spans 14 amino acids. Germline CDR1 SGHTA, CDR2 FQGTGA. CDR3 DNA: TGTGCCAGCAGCCCCAATCAGGGGAGCGGTGAAGCTTTCTTT. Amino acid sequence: CASSPNQGSGEAFF. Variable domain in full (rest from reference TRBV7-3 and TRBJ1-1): GAGVSQTPSNKVTEKGKYVELRCDPISGHTALYWYRQSLGQGPEFLIYFQGTGAADDSGLPNDRFFAVRPEGSVSTLKIQRTERGDSAVYLCASSPNQGSGEAFFGQGTRLTVV.

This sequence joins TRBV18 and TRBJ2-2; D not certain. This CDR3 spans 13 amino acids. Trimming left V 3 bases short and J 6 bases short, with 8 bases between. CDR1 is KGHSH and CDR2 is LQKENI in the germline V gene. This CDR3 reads CASSPSASGELFF. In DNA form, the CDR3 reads TGTGCCAGCTCACCGTCAGCTTCCGGGGAGCTGTTTTTT.

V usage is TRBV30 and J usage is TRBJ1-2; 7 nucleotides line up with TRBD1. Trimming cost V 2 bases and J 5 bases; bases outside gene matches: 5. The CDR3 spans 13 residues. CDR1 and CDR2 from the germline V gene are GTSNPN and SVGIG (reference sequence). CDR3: CAWSRDRPYGYTF. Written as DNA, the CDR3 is TGTGCCTGGAGTCGGGACAGACCTTATGGCTACACCTTC.

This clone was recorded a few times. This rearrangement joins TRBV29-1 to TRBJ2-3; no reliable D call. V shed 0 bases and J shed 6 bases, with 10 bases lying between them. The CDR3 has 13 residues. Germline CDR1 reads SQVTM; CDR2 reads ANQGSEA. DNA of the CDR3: TGCAGCGTTGAAGAAGTAGGGCGTGATACGCAGTATTTT. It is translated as CSVEEVGRDTQYF.

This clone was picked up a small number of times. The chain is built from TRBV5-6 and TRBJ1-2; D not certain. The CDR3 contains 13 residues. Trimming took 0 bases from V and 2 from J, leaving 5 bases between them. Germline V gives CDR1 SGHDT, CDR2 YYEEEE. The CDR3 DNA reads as TGTGCCAGCAGCTTGGGGCCAAACTATGGCTACACCTTC. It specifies CASSLGPNYGYTF.

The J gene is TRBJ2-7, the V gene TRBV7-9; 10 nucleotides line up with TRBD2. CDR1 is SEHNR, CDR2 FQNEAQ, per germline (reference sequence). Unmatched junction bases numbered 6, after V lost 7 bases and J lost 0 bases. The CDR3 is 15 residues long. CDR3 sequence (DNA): TGTGCCAGCACCGGGCTAGCGGGGGTCTCCTACGAGCAGTACTTC. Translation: CASTGLAGVSYEQYF.

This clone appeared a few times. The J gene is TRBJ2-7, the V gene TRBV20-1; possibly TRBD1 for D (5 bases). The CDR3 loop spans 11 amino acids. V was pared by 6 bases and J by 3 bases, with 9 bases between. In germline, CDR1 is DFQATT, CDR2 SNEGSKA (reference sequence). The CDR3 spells CSARQNYEQYF. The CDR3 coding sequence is TGCAGTGCAAGACAGAACTACGAGCAGTACTTC.

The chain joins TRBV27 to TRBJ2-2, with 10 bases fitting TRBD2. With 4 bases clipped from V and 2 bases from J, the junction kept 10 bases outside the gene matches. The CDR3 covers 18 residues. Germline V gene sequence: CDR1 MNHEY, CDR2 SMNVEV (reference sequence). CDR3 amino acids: CASSSVLAGGLNTGELFF. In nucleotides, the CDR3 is TGTGCCAGCAGTTCCGTCTTAGCGGGAGGCCTCAACACCGGGGAGCTGTTTTTT.

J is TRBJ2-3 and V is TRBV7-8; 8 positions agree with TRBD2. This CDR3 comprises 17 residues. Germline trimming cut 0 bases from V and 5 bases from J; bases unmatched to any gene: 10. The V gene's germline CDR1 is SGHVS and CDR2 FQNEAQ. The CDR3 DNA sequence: TGTGCCAGCAGCTTAGCTTCATCGGGAGGGTTAGGAGATACGCAGTATTTT. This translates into CASSLASSGGLGDTQYF.

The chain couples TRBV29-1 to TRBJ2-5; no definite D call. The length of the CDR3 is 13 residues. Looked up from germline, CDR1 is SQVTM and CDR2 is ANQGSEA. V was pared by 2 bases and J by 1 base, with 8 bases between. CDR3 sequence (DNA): TGCAGCGTTGAACCGGATCCCCAAGAGACCCAGTACTTC. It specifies CSVEPDPQETQYF.

The CDR3 DNA is TGCGCCAGCAGCCCTCAGGGGGCAGATACGCAGTATTTT. Its protein is CASSPQGADTQYF. This chain uses TRBV10-1 with TRBJ2-3, with 7 nucleotides matching TRBD1. J lost 4 bases, V lost 6 bases, and 4 bases had no gene match. Germline V gives CDR1 WNHNN, CDR2 SYGVQD (reference sequence). The CDR3 is made up of 13 amino acids.

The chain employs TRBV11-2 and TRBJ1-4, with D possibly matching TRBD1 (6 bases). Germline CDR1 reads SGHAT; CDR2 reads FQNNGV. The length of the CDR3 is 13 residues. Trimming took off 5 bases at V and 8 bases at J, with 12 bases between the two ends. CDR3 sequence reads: CASSLGGKEKLFF. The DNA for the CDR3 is TGTGCCAGCAGCCTAGGGGGGAAGGAAAAACTGTTTTTT.

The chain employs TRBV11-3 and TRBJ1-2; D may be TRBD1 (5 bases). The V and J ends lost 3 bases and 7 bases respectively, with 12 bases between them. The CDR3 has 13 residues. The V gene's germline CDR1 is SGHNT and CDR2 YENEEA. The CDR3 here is CASSFGGSSGYTF. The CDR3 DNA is TGTGCCAGCAGCTTCGGGGGGTCGAGTGGCTACACCTTC.

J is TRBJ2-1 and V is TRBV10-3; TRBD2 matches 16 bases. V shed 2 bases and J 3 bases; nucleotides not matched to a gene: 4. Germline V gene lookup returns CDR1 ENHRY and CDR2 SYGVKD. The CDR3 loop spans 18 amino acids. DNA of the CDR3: TGTGCCATCAGTGAGGGGACTAGCGGGAGGGCCGGCTACAATGAGCAGTTCTTC. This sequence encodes CAISEGTSGRAGYNEQFF.

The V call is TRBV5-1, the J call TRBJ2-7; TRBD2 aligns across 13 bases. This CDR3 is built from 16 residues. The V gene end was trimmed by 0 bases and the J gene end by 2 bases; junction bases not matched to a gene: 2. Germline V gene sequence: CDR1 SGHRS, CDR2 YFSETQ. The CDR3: CASSLGTSGGTYEQYF. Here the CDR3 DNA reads TGCGCCAGCAGCTTGGGGACTAGCGGGGGCACCTACGAGCAGTACTTC.